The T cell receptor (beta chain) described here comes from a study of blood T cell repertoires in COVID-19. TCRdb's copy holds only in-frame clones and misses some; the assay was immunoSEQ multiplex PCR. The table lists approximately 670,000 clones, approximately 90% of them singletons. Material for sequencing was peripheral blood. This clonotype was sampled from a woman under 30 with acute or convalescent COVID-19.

CDR3: CATSDSSLSGVYGYTF. CDR3 coding DNA: TGTGCCACCAGTGATTCTTCCCTTTCAGGGGTCTATGGCTACACCTTC. The chain recombines TRBV24-1 with TRBJ1-2; D possibly corresponds to TRBD1 (6 bases). The germline CDR1 and CDR2 sequences are KGHDR and SFDVKD. V lost 2 bases and J 4 bases, leaving 16 bases between the germline ends. This CDR3 is built from 16 residues.